The rows below give T cell receptor beta chains drawn from one sample of a study of blood T cell repertoires in COVID-19. Libraries were prepared by immunoSEQ multiplex PCR; TCRdb keeps only in-frame clonotypes and omits some of them. The sample consists of 130,000 or so clones, approximately 81% of them appearing once. Sequencing was done on a sample of peripheral blood. These receptors were taken from a man aged 60 to 69 with acute or convalescent COVID-19. Both conserved end residues are part of each CDR3. The D gene is left open where the match is weak. Clone sizes are given selectively: once, few, many, or a class where the clone is expanded.

TRBV5-1	TRBD2	.	TRBJ2-3	CASSLEISLAGGASTDTQYF	TGCGCCAGCAGCTTGGAAATTTCGCTAGCGGGGGGGGCTAGCACAGATACGCAGTATTTT
TRBV19	.	.	TRBJ1-4	CASSIIRVTTNEKLFF	TGTGCCAGTAGTATAATACGGGTTACAACTAATGAAAAACTGTTTTTT
TRBV29-1	.	few	TRBJ2-7	CSVGPGNPEQYF	TGCAGCGTTGGCCCGGGGAATCCCGAGCAGTACTTC
TRBV5-6	TRBD1	.	TRBJ2-5	CASSDPGTGGETQYF	TGTGCCAGCAGCGACCCCGGGACAGGGGGCGAGACCCAGTACTTC
TRBV10-2	.	.	TRBJ1-5	CASGRDRINQPQHF	TGCGCCAGCGGCCGAGACAGGATAAATCAGCCCCAGCATTTT
TRBV7-6	TRBD1	.	TRBJ1-6	CASSRGQGGNSPLHF	TGTGCCAGCAGCCGTGGACAGGGGGGTAATTCACCCCTCCACTTT
TRBV12-5	TRBD1	.	TRBJ1-1	CASGWGAGTDSNTEAFF	TGTGCTAGTGGTTGGGGCGCCGGGACAGACTCGAACACTGAAGCTTTCTTT
TRBV19	.	.	TRBJ2-7	CASSPRQVSYEQYF	TGTGCCAGTAGTCCGAGACAGGTATCCTACGAGCAGTACTTC
TRBV5-4	.	.	TRBJ1-2	CASSLVSGGIGYTF	TGTGCCAGCAGCTTGGTGTCGGGGGGGATAGGCTACACCTTC
TRBV30	.	.	TRBJ2-7	CAWGASSYEQYF	TGTGCCTGGGGGGCCAGCTCCTACGAGCAGTACTTC
TRBV5-6	.	.	TRBJ2-7	CASSLLTVSSYEQYF	TGTGCCAGCAGCTTGTTAACAGTAAGCTCCTACGAGCAGTACTTC
TRBV6-2/TRBV6-3	TRBD2	.	TRBJ2-1	CASSSLSAGTSGPTNEQFF	TGTGCCAGCAGTTCTTTATCAGCCGGGACTAGCGGACCCACCAATGAGCAGTTCTTC
TRBV29-1	TRBD1	.	TRBJ2-7	CSVDGTGGVYEQYF	TGCAGCGTTGACGGGACAGGGGGCGTCTACGAGCAGTACTTC
TRBV15	.	.	TRBJ2-2	CATSDYTGELFF	TGTGCCACCAGCGACTATACCGGGGAGCTGTTTTTT
TRBV5-1	TRBD1	.	TRBJ1-2	CASSTSGGDYGYTF	TGCGCCAGCAGCACGTCAGGGGGAGACTATGGCTACACCTTC
TRBV9	TRBD2	.	TRBJ2-3	CASSVAPGGSGGDTQYF	TGTGCCAGCAGCGTAGCCCCCGGTGGGTCGGGGGGAGATACGCAGTATTTT
TRBV3-1/TRBV3-2	.	.	TRBJ1-3	CASSQVSSGNTIYF	TGTGCCAGCAGCCAAGTTAGCTCTGGAAACACCATATATTTT
TRBV3-1/TRBV3-2	.	.	TRBJ1-3	CASSPAGARGNTIYF	TGTGCCAGCAGCCCAGCGGGGGCGCGAGGAAACACCATATATTTT
TRBV5-1	.	.	TRBJ1-2	CASSLAAEYGYTF	TGCGCCAGCAGCTTGGCCGCCGAGTATGGCTACACCTTC
TRBV11-2	.	.	TRBJ1-2	CASSLDPAYGYGYTF	TGTGCCAGCAGCTTAGATCCCGCCTATGGCTATGGCTACACCTTC
TRBV7-9	TRBD2	.	TRBJ2-7	CASSPSGLAGGMYEQYF	TGTGCCAGCAGCCCCTCAGGACTAGCGGGAGGGATGTACGAGCAGTACTTC
TRBV30	.	.	TRBJ2-7	CAWSVQGSYEQYF	TGTGCCTGGAGTGTTCAGGGATCCTACGAGCAGTACTTC
TRBV27	TRBD2	.	TRBJ2-5	CASSPGAIRGVETQYF	TGTGCCAGCAGTCCCGGGGCCATTCGGGGGGTGGAGACCCAGTACTTC